This TCR beta chain is from a study of cytomegalovirus exposure and HLA in healthy donors. Overall study results and limits: Follow-up analysis seemed to connect common viral pathogens with several of the most significant clusters identified. Generally TCR sequences proved uncommon, though certain public TCRs appeared in numerous donors.

Germline CDR1 LGHNA, CDR2 YNFKEQ. This CDR3 region has 15 residues. V gave up 0 bases and J gave up 8 bases; unmatched junction bases: 7. In the PCR, 60 Vbeta and 13 Jbeta primers were used. Profiling relied on immunoSEQ multiplex PCR, and the TCRdb table lists in-frame clones only, not all of them. In the table there are 100,000 to 120,000 clones, around 66% of which are singletons. On this clone itself: What it binds is not known. The sample carries other DNA sequences with the same CDR3.

Source material: PBMCs. This chain joins TRBV4-2 and TRBJ2-1; 7 bases are shared with TRBD1. This clonotype was obtained from a man younger than 35 in good health and CMV-seropositive. The CDR3 is CASSQDQEGADEQFF. As DNA, the CDR3 is TGTGCCAGCAGCCAAGATCAAGAGGGGGCGGATGAGCAGTTCTTC.